These 27 T cell receptor beta chains were sequenced from one sample in a study of CD8 T cells in ankylosing spondylitis. Study outcomes and limitations: What appeared characteristic of ankylosing spondylitis blood was a TCR beta motif of eight highly homologous variants.

In TCRdb, the 5' RACE reads were re-called with MiXCR into one record per CDR3 protein. The data show roughly 470,000 distinct CDR3 sequences, 26% seen once. These receptors have no known antigen. Sequenced input: blood, either unsorted or a sorted T cell fraction (not recorded which). The receptors originated from a male donor with ankylosing spondylitis.

This chain links TRBV5-1 with TRBJ1-6; maybe TRBD1 (6 bases). The germline CDR1 and CDR2 sequences are SGHRS and YFSETQ. V was pared by 0 bases and J by 11 bases, with 12 bases between. CDR3 length: 14 amino acids. In DNA form, the CDR3 reads TGCGCCAGCAGCTTGGAACAGGGAGTGACACCCCTCCACTTT. Amino acid sequence: CASSLEQGVTPLHF.

The rearrangement joins TRBV5-1 to TRBJ2-2; D perhaps matches TRBD2 (6 bases). V lost 2 bases and J 0 bases, leaving 14 bases between the germline ends. The CDR3 totals 17 residues. Germline V CDR1 and CDR2: SGHRS, YFSETQ. The CDR3 region has the DNA TGCGCCAGCAGCTTAGGGCGGGACGCCGCGAACACCGGGGAGCTGTTTTTT. This sequence encodes CASSLGRDAANTGELFF. Full variable domain (outside the CDR3, taken from reference TRBV5-1 and TRBJ2-2): KAGVTQTPRYLIKTRGQQVTLSCSPISGHRSVSWYQQTPGQGLQFLFEYFSETQRNKGNFPGRFSGRQFSNSRSEMNVSTLELGDSALYLCASSLGRDAANTGELFFGEGSRLTVL.

There are a few counts of this clonotype. V is TRBV18 and J is TRBJ2-3, with D possibly matching TRBD1 (5 bases). Germline CDR1 reads KGHSH; CDR2 reads LQKENI. V was trimmed by 3 bases and J by 4 bases, leaving 14 bases between them. The CDR3 has 15 amino acids. The CDR3 reads CASSPLREEADTQYF. In nucleotides, the CDR3 is TGTGCCAGCTCACCGCTCAGGGAAGAGGCAGATACGCAGTATTTT.

This clonotype has more than one count but fewer than ten. The V and J genes are TRBV27 and TRBJ2-2; 8 bases agree with TRBD1. V shed 7 bases and J 3 bases; nucleotides not matched to a gene: 4. The CDR3 totals 14 residues. The V gene's germline CDR1 is MNHEY and CDR2 SMNVEV (reference sequence). CDR3 nucleotides: TGTGCCAGCACCAAGGACAGGGACACCGGGGAGCTGTTTTTT. Translation: CASTKDRDTGELFF.

This clonotype was picked up a small number of times. The V and J genes are TRBV24-1 and TRBJ2-1; 7 bases align to TRBD2. CDR3 size: 17 residues. CDR1 and CDR2 (germline): KGHDR, SFDVKD. With 2 bases clipped from V and 6 bases from J, the junction kept 12 bases outside the gene matches. CDR3 in amino acids: CATSDWGEGLKGNEQFF. CDR3 DNA sequence: TGTGCCACCAGTGATTGGGGGGAGGGCCTGAAAGGCAATGAGCAGTTCTTC.

This sequence joins TRBV7-3 and TRBJ2-3, with 10 bases that match TRBD2. CDR1 SGHTA and CDR2 FQGTGA come from the germline V gene. Trimming removed 6 bases from V and 0 bases from J; junction bases left unmatched: 12. The CDR3 is made up of 18 amino acids. The CDR3: CASSFKLAGAGSTDTQYF. Written as DNA, the CDR3 is TGTGCCAGCAGTTTCAAGCTAGCGGGAGCGGGAAGCACAGATACGCAGTATTTT.

This clonotype was recorded a few times. J is TRBJ1-1 and V is TRBV5-1; no definite D call. The germline V and J ends were trimmed by 6 bases and 0 bases, with 9 bases remaining between them. Germline CDR1 SGHRS, CDR2 YFSETQ. CDR3 length: 13 amino acids. The CDR3 bases are TGCGCCAGCACCGAGCCGGTGAACACTGAAGCTTTCTTT. This gives the protein CASTEPVNTEAFF.

This clonotype was seen more than once but under ten times. V and J are TRBV14 and TRBJ2-5; 7 bases fit TRBD2. V lost 1 base and J lost 5; bases outside the gene matches: 7. In germline, CDR1 is SGHDN, CDR2 FVKESK. The CDR3 has 15 residues. CDR3 nucleotides: TGTGCCAGCAGCCAAGCAGGCGGGAGATGGGAGACCCAGTACTTC. It codes for CASSQAGGRWETQYF.

CDR3 sequence reads: CAIREAGPVNEQFF. The CDR3 coding sequence is TGTGCCATCCGGGAAGCGGGCCCTGTGAATGAGCAGTTCTTC. V gene TRBV10-3 combines with J gene TRBJ2-1; maybe TRBD2 (6 bases). Trimming took 8 bases from V and 7 from J, leaving 18 bases between them. This CDR3 region has 14 residues. Germline values: CDR1 ENHRY, CDR2 SYGVKD.

The chain has TRBV19 and TRBJ1-5; D is undetermined. V lost 10 bases to trimming and J lost 2 bases, with 12 bases between them. This CDR3 is 13 amino acids long. CDR1 and CDR2 (germline): LNHDA, SQIVND (reference sequence). The CDR3 DNA sequence: TGTGCCACCTCTTTTTCGGGCAATCAGCCCCAGCATTTT. Its protein is CATSFSGNQPQHF. Filled out from reference TRBV19 and TRBJ1-5, the complete variable domain reads DGGITQSPKYLFRKEGQNVTLSCEQNLNHDAMYWYRQDPGQGLRLIYYSQIVNDFQKGDIAEGYSVSREKKESFPLTVTSAQKNPTAFYLCATSFSGNQPQHFGDGTRLSIL.

This chain links TRBV7-2 with TRBJ1-1, with a tentative D call TRBD1 (6 bases). The V end lost 5 bases, the J end lost 5 bases, and 18 bases lay between the germline ends. There are 15 residues in the CDR3. CDR1 is SGHTA and CDR2 is FQGNSA in the germline V gene. In DNA, the CDR3 is TGTGCCAGCAGCCGGACGGGAGGGGGTGAAACTGAAGCTTTCTTT. It encodes CASSRTGGGETEAFF.

At least ten counts were recorded for this clonotype. The chain carries TRBV9 and TRBJ2-7; D gene unclear. Germline CDR1 reads SGDLS; CDR2 reads YYNGEE. The CDR3 contains 14 residues. The V end was cut by 3 bases, the J end by 0 bases, with 10 bases between. The CDR3 nucleotides are TGTGCCAGCAGCGGCGAGATTGACTCCTACGAGCAGTACTTC. Translated, it gives CASSGEIDSYEQYF.

The chain uses TRBV12-3 or TRBV12-4 and TRBJ2-1; possible D gene TRBD2, 5 bases. This CDR3 region has 12 residues. The V end was cut by 0 bases, the J end by 14 bases, with 11 bases between. The CDR3 reads CASSLAQRSEFF. For the CDR3, the DNA is TGTGCCAGCAGTTTAGCTCAGCGGAGTGAGTTCTTC.

The V and J genes are TRBV7-2 and TRBJ2-3; a weak D match, TRBD2 (6 bases). V lost 3 bases and J 6 bases, leaving 16 bases between the germline ends. Germline V gives CDR1 SGHTA, CDR2 FQGNSA. The CDR3 runs to 15 residues. Here the CDR3 DNA reads TGTGCCAGCAGCTTTACGCCGACTAGGGCGGATACGCAGTATTTT. Translation: CASSFTPTRADTQYF.

The CDR3 protein is CATSDSAGALWNEQFF. CDR3 DNA sequence: TGTGCCACCAGTGATAGTGCGGGAGCGTTGTGGAATGAGCAGTTCTTC. The gene calls are TRBV24-1 and TRBJ2-1; 7 bases agree with TRBD2. This CDR3 spans 16 amino acids. Germline values: CDR1 KGHDR, CDR2 SFDVKD. Germline trimming cut 3 bases from V and 7 bases from J; bases unmatched to any gene: 11.

This rearrangement joins TRBV20-1 to TRBJ2-1; D may be TRBD1 or TRBD2 (5 bases each). The length of the CDR3 is 15 residues. Deletions cut 4 bases from V and 6 bases from J, with 19 bases between. Germline V CDR1 and CDR2: DFQATT, SNEGSKA (reference sequence). The CDR3 region is CSATQIGTTGNEQFF. CDR3 nucleotide sequence: TGCAGTGCTACGCAGATCGGGACCACGGGCAATGAGCAGTTCTTC.

This clonotype was detected only a few times. This chain joins TRBV29-1 and TRBJ2-7, with 8 bases that match TRBD1. Germline V gene lookup returns CDR1 SQVTM and CDR2 ANQGSEA. The CDR3 covers 12 residues. The V and J ends lost 6 bases and 6 bases, in that order; junction bases with no gene match: 7. This chain's CDR3 is CSVGGQGGEQYF. The CDR3 DNA follows: TGCAGCGTCGGTGGACAGGGCGGCGAGCAGTACTTC.

This clonotype was seen more than once but under ten times. V usage is TRBV18 and J usage is TRBJ2-1, with 10 positions matching TRBD2. Unmatched junction bases numbered 4, after V lost 3 bases and J lost 2 bases. This CDR3 is built from 16 residues. Germline V lookup: CDR1 KGHSH, CDR2 LQKENI. CDR3 amino acids: CASSPSSGRTYNEQFF. As DNA, the CDR3 is TGTGCCAGCTCACCCTCTAGCGGGAGAACCTACAATGAGCAGTTCTTC.

The V call is TRBV5-1, the J call TRBJ2-1; 9 positions match TRBD2. The CDR3 totals 16 residues. V dropped 4 bases and J dropped 8; count of bases not matched to a gene: 13. Germline assignment: CDR1 SGHRS and CDR2 YFSETQ. CDR3 amino acids: CASSPNVAGVVDEQFF. In DNA, the CDR3 is TGCGCCAGCAGCCCAAACGTAGCGGGAGTTGTAGATGAGCAGTTCTTC.

CDR3 nucleotides: TGCGCCAGCAGCTTGGCAGTAAGGGATCGAGGCTATGGCTACACCTTC. Translated: CASSLAVRDRGYGYTF. The genes are TRBV5-1 and TRBJ1-2; D is unresolved. This CDR3 is built from 16 residues. Trimming shortened V by 0 bases and J by 4 bases, and 16 bases separated the two germline ends. The germline V gene has CDR1 SGHRS and CDR2 YFSETQ.

This clonotype appeared a single time. This sequence joins TRBV19 and TRBJ2-6; a possible D gene is TRBD1 (6 bases). The germline V gene encodes CDR1 LNHDA and CDR2 SQIVND (reference sequence). V lost 7 bases, J lost 2 bases, and 21 bases lay in between. The CDR3 loop spans 18 amino acids. CDR3 sequence: CASTRTVIIPAGANVLTF. CDR3 DNA: TGTGCCAGTACCAGGACAGTAATAATCCCCGCTGGGGCCAACGTCCTGACTTTC.

The genes are TRBV10-3 and TRBJ1-2; 7 bases match TRBD1. This CDR3 comprises 13 residues. J lost 6 bases, V lost 2 bases, and 3 bases had no gene match. Per the germline V gene, CDR1 is ENHRY and CDR2 is SYGVKD. The CDR3 DNA is TGTGCCATCAGTGAGAAGGGGGCTGATGGCTACACCTTC. Residues: CAISEKGADGYTF.

This clonotype has more than one count but fewer than ten. The chain joins TRBV20-1 to TRBJ2-5; D possibly corresponds to TRBD1 (6 bases). V was pared by 7 bases and J by 4 bases, with 13 bases between. Germline V lookup: CDR1 DFQATT, CDR2 SNEGSKA (reference sequence). CDR3 length: 12 residues. The CDR3 DNA reads as TGCAGTGTCAGGGGAGAGGTAGAGACCCAGTACTTC. It encodes CSVRGEVETQYF.

This clonotype has only a few counts. V and J are TRBV20-1 and TRBJ2-1, with 10 bases that match TRBD2. The CDR3 runs to 15 residues. Trimming at V came to 1 base and at J to 6 bases, leaving 6 bases not matched to a gene. Germline lookup yields CDR1 DFQATT and CDR2 SNEGSKA (reference sequence). The CDR3 nucleotides read TGCAGTGCTAGAGGTACTAGCGGGACGTCCAATGAGCAGTTCTTC. It yields the protein CSARGTSGTSNEQFF.

This clonotype was counted a few times. The chain recombines TRBV29-1 with TRBJ2-2; no firm D call. Trimming took off 7 bases at V and 1 base at J, with 13 bases between the two ends. This CDR3 comprises 14 residues. CDR1 and CDR2 (germline): SQVTM, ANQGSEA. The CDR3, as DNA: TGCAGCGCTTCTCGTAGCCAGAACACCGGGGAGCTGTTTTTT. This gives the protein CSASRSQNTGELFF.

The sample holds many counts of this clonotype. This sequence joins TRBV20-1 and TRBJ2-1; 10 nucleotides match TRBD2. Losses at the gene ends were 6 bases for V and 7 bases for J; bases not matched to a gene: 12. Germline V gives CDR1 DFQATT, CDR2 SNEGSKA (reference sequence). This CDR3 is 15 amino acids long. CDR3 region: CSALVASGSYNEQFF. In DNA form, the CDR3 reads TGCAGTGCGCTGGTGGCTAGCGGGAGTTATAATGAGCAGTTCTTC.

The V gene is TRBV3-1, the J gene TRBJ2-1; TRBD1 matches 7 bases. The ends lost 7 bases at V and 3 bases at J; junction bases unmatched: 9. The CDR3 is 15 amino acids. Germline V gives CDR1 LGHDT, CDR2 YNNKEL (reference sequence). The CDR3 reads CASTADRDIYNEQFF. In DNA, the CDR3 is TGTGCCAGCACCGCCGACAGGGACATCTACAATGAGCAGTTCTTC.